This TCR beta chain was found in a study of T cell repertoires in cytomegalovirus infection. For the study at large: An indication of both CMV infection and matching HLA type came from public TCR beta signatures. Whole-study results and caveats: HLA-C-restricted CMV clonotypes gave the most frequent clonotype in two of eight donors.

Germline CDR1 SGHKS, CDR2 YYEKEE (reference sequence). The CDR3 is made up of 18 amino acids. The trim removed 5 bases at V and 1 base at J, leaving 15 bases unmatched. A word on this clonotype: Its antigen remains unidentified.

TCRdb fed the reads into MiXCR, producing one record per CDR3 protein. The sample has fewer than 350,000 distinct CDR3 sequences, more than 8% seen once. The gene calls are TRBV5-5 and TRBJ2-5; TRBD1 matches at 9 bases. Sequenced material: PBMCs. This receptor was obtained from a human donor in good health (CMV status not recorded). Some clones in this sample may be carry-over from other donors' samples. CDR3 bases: TGTGCCAGCAGTCGGCTATACCGGGACAGGGTAACCCAAGAGACCCAGTACTTC. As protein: CASSRLYRDRVTQETQYF.